One sample yielded the 25 T cell receptor beta chains listed below, sequenced in a study of blood T cell repertoires in COVID-19. The table came from immunoSEQ multiplex PCR; TCRdb's copy has only in-frame clones and leaves some out. The sample lists some 240,000 clones, around 85% occurring once. Material: peripheral blood. All receptors come from a woman older than 75 with acute or convalescent COVID-19.

This chain uses TRBV9 with TRBJ1-4; a possible D gene is TRBD1 (5 bases). Between the trimmed V and J ends, which lost 0 bases and 5 bases, there was a span of 14 bases. The CDR3 is 16 residues long. In germline, CDR1 is SGDLS, CDR2 YYNGEE. CDR3 bases: TGTGCCAGCAGCGTAGAGGGAAGGGGCGAGAATGAAAAACTGTTTTTT. It specifies CASSVEGRGENEKLFF.

The rearrangement joins TRBV18 to TRBJ1-4; perhaps TRBD1 as D (6 bases). Looked up from germline, CDR1 is KGHSH and CDR2 is LQKENI. This CDR3 has 15 residues. V shed 3 bases and J shed 8 bases, with 16 bases lying between them. The CDR3 nucleotides read TGTGCCAGCTCACCCGTACAGGGTTTCAAGGAAAAACTGTTTTTT. Amino acids: CASSPVQGFKEKLFF.

The V and J genes are TRBV7-2 and TRBJ1-3; the match to TRBD1 covers 7 bases. Trimming took 5 bases from V and 1 from J; bases not matched to a gene: 11. The CDR3 totals 17 residues. CDR1 SGHTA and CDR2 FQGNSA come from the germline V gene. CDR3 protein: CASSARTGDRSGNTIYF. The CDR3 nucleotides read TGTGCCAGCAGCGCAAGAACAGGGGATCGGTCTGGAAACACCATATATTTT.

The chain combines TRBV28 with TRBJ2-7; 7 bases match TRBD1. The CDR3 spans 16 residues. The germline gives CDR1 MDHEN, CDR2 SYDVKM. V gave up 5 bases and J gave up 3 bases; unmatched junction bases: 13. CDR3 in DNA: TGTGCCAGCAGTCCCCAAGGCCGAGGGGGCCTCTACGAGCAGTACTTC. Protein product: CASSPQGRGGLYEQYF.

This clone appeared a few times. The CDR3 DNA reads TGTGCCACCAGTGATACGTCTAGCACCCAATTTGGGAATGAGCAGTTCTTC. It yields the protein CATSDTSSTQFGNEQFF. This rearrangement joins TRBV24-1 to TRBJ2-1; perhaps TRBD2 as D (5 bases). Germline V gene lookup returns CDR1 KGHDR and CDR2 SFDVKD. V was trimmed by 3 bases and J by 7 bases, leaving 21 bases between them. This CDR3 spans 17 amino acids.

V gene TRBV27 combines with J gene TRBJ2-5; possible D gene TRBD1, 7 bases. Trimming shortened V by 3 bases and J by 5 bases, and 19 bases separated the two germline ends. This CDR3 has 16 amino acids. Germline V gives CDR1 MNHEY, CDR2 SMNVEV (reference sequence). The CDR3 here is CASSLRGGQRGETQYF. CDR3 DNA sequence: TGTGCCAGCAGTTTGCGAGGGGGCCAACGGGGGGAGACCCAGTACTTC.

The V and J genes are TRBV2 and TRBJ2-2; 7 positions agree with TRBD1. CDR3 length: 15 residues. Germline V gene lookup returns CDR1 SNHLY and CDR2 FYNNEI. V dropped 7 bases and J dropped 0; count of bases not matched to a gene: 5. The CDR3 DNA follows: TGTGCCAGCACTCTGGGACAGACGAACACCGGGGAGCTGTTTTTT. This translates into CASTLGQTNTGELFF.

V and J are TRBV7-2 and TRBJ2-1, with 8 bases identical to TRBD2. V lost 2 bases and J lost 4; bases outside the gene matches: 16. Germline V gene sequence: CDR1 SGHTA, CDR2 FQGNSA. The CDR3 sequence is 19 residues long. CDR3 residues: CASSLKENAGTRVYNEQFF. CDR3 DNA sequence: TGTGCCAGCAGCTTAAAGGAGAACGCCGGGACTAGGGTATACAATGAGCAGTTCTTC.

V is TRBV2 and J is TRBJ2-1; TRBD2 agrees at 9 bases. The CDR3 extends over 15 amino acids. Unmatched junction bases numbered 1, after V lost 3 bases and J lost 1 base. Germline assignment: CDR1 SNHLY and CDR2 FYNNEI. CDR3 sequence: CASSEAGGSYNEQFF. The DNA for the CDR3 is TGTGCCAGCAGTGAGGCGGGGGGGTCCTACAATGAGCAGTTCTTC. Variable domain in full (rest from reference TRBV2 and TRBJ2-1): EPEVTQTPSHQVTQMGQEVILRCVPISNHLYFYWYRQILGQKVEFLVSFYNNEISEKSEIFDDQFSVERPDGSNFTLKIRSTKLEDSAMYFCASSEAGGSYNEQFFGPGTRLTVL.

Note on this clone: The same CDR3 also results from other DNA sequences found in this sample. The chain uses TRBV15 and TRBJ2-7, with D perhaps matching TRBD2 (5 bases). The CDR3 loop spans 14 amino acids. The V and J ends lost 0 bases and 3 bases respectively, with 9 bases between them. Germline loops: CDR1 LNHNV, CDR2 YYDKDF (reference sequence). The CDR3 sequence: CATSRDSGSYEQYF. CDR3 DNA: TGTGCCACCAGCAGAGATTCGGGGAGCTACGAGCAGTACTTC.

V is TRBV3-1 (or the pseudogene TRBV3-2) and J is TRBJ1-1; unclear D gene. Trimming cost V 0 bases and J 11 bases, with 10 bases left between them. The germline gives CDR1 LGHDT, CDR2 YNNKEL (reference sequence). CDR3 length: 12 amino acids. CDR3 DNA sequence: TGTGCCAGCAGCCAAGATGAGGCAGACGCTTTCTTT. Amino acids: CASSQDEADAFF.

The V call is TRBV2, the J call TRBJ2-1; D is ambiguous. The germline gives CDR1 SNHLY, CDR2 FYNNEI. The CDR3 loop spans 15 amino acids. V was trimmed by 6 bases and J by 0 bases, leaving 12 bases between them. CDR3 protein: CASRLTTYSYNEQFF. The CDR3 coding sequence is TGTGCCAGCAGACTAACTACGTACTCCTACAATGAGCAGTTCTTC.

J is TRBJ1-5 and V is TRBV2; the D is unclear. Germline V gene data show CDR1 as SNHLY and CDR2 as FYNNEI. V lost 6 bases, J lost 0 bases, and 9 bases lay in between. CDR3 length equals 14 residues. The CDR3 region is CASRGGLSNQPQHF. Here the CDR3 DNA reads TGTGCCAGCAGGGGTGGGCTTAGCAATCAGCCCCAGCATTTT. Using reference TRBV2 and TRBJ1-5 for the parts outside the CDR3, the full variable domain is EPEVTQTPSHQVTQMGQEVILRCVPISNHLYFYWYRQILGQKVEFLVSFYNNEISEKSEIFDDQFSVERPDGSNFTLKIRSTKLEDSAMYFCASRGGLSNQPQHFGDGTRLSIL.

Remarks on this clone: The junction differs from germline at one of its ends, possibly a read error. In the same sample, other DNA sequences code for this CDR3. This chain links TRBV5-1 with TRBJ1-4; 9 bases match TRBD1. This CDR3 contains 15 residues. Germline V gene data show CDR1 as SGHRS and CDR2 as YFSETQ. The CDR3 protein is CASSPLTGGIEKLFF. CDR3 nucleotides: TGCGCCAGCAGCCCCCTGACAGGGGGGATTGAAAAATTGTTTTTT.

The rearrangement links TRBV5-1 to TRBJ1-2; D is ambiguous. Germline CDR1 and CDR2: SGHRS and YFSETQ. Trimming took 0 bases from V and 8 from J, leaving 17 bases between them. The CDR3 length is 15 residues. Here the CDR3 DNA reads TGCGCCAGCAGCTTGGCCTGGGGAGAGGTGGGCGGCTACACCTTC. This sequence encodes CASSLAWGEVGGYTF.

The chain links TRBV12-3 or TRBV12-4 to TRBJ1-2; D is perhaps TRBD1 (5 bases). The CDR3 has 13 amino acids. Between the trimmed V and J ends, which lost 6 bases and 7 bases, there was a span of 15 bases. CDR3 coding DNA: TGTGCCAGCAGGCCTACAGGCGCTCTTGGCTACACCTTC. Translating gives CASRPTGALGYTF.

The chain couples TRBV4-1 to TRBJ1-1; D perhaps matches TRBD1 (5 bases). CDR3 length equals 16 residues. V was shortened by 0 bases and J by 0 bases, with 11 bases between the two germline ends. The germline V gene encodes CDR1 MGHRA and CDR2 YSYEKL. The CDR3 protein is CASSQEGGRMNTEAFF. Written as DNA, the CDR3 is TGCGCCAGCAGCCAAGAGGGGGGACGGATGAACACTGAAGCTTTCTTT.

The chain combines TRBV28 with TRBJ1-5; TRBD1 is a possible D gene (6 bases). Trimming left V 4 bases short and J 7 bases short, with 14 bases between. This CDR3 has 14 residues. The germline CDR1 and CDR2 sequences are MDHEN and SYDVKM. CDR3: CASSSGRGIQPQHF. The CDR3 DNA reads as TGTGCCAGCAGTTCGGGCAGGGGAATCCAGCCCCAGCATTTT.

The chain combines TRBV3-1 (or the pseudogene TRBV3-2) with TRBJ2-1; 12 nucleotides match TRBD1. CDR1 LGHDT and CDR2 YNNKEL come from the germline V gene (reference sequence). Unmatched junction bases numbered 11, after V lost 4 bases and J lost 7 bases. The CDR3 is made up of 17 amino acids. The CDR3 sequence is CASSPRVGTGGLNEQFF. The CDR3 DNA reads as TGTGCCAGCAGCCCCAGAGTTGGGACAGGGGGCTTGAATGAGCAGTTCTTC.

This clone was seen only once. This chain joins TRBV11-1 and TRBJ2-7; D call uncertain. Germline CDR1 SGHAT, CDR2 FQDESV (reference sequence). This CDR3 spans 14 amino acids. V was trimmed by 3 bases and J by 4 bases, leaving 13 bases between them. The DNA for the CDR3 is TGTGCCAGCAGCTTTGGGCCAGCAGCTTACGAGCAGTACTTC. Translated, it gives CASSFGPAAYEQYF.

This clone was observed a handful of times. The chain uses TRBV2 and TRBJ2-2; 8 positions agree with TRBD1. The CDR3 runs 14 residues. Germline lookup yields CDR1 SNHLY and CDR2 FYNNEI. The V gene end was trimmed by 6 bases and the J gene end by 1 base; junction bases not matched to a gene: 1. The CDR3 bases are TGTGCCAGCAGGGACAGGGTGAACACCGGGGAGCTGTTTTTT. Translated: CASRDRVNTGELFF.

The chain couples TRBV20-1 to TRBJ1-1; D gene ambiguous. Germline lookup yields CDR1 DFQATT and CDR2 SNEGSKA (reference sequence). CDR3 length equals 11 residues. Trimming removed 6 bases from V and 1 base from J, with 6 bases in between. The CDR3 DNA follows: TGCAGTGCATTCAGGAACACTGAAGCTTTCTTT. Translated: CSAFRNTEAFF.

This chain links TRBV18 with TRBJ1-4; TRBD1 might be the D (5 bases). Germline V CDR1 and CDR2: KGHSH, LQKENI. The CDR3 has 15 residues. V lost 1 base, J lost 2 bases, and 8 bases lay in between. CDR3 amino acids: CASSPQGYTNEKLFF. CDR3 sequence (DNA): TGTGCCAGCTCACCACAGGGGTACACTAATGAAAAACTGTTTTTT.

The rearrangement uses TRBV5-6 and TRBJ1-2; D is unresolved. Germline CDR1 SGHDT, CDR2 YYEEEE. The CDR3 has 10 residues. With 7 bases removed from V and 7 bases from J, the gap between germline ends came to 8 bases. The CDR3 DNA follows: TGTGCCAGCGGGAGGATTGGCTACACCTTC. Protein product: CASGRIGYTF.

The rearrangement joins TRBV7-9 to TRBJ1-4; D is undetermined. CDR3 length: 14 residues. Trimming left V 6 bases short and J 0 bases short, with 8 bases between. CDR1 is SEHNR, CDR2 FQNEAQ, per germline (reference sequence). The CDR3 reads CASRSLATNEKLFF. As DNA, the CDR3 is TGTGCCAGCAGATCACTTGCAACTAATGAAAAACTGTTTTTT.